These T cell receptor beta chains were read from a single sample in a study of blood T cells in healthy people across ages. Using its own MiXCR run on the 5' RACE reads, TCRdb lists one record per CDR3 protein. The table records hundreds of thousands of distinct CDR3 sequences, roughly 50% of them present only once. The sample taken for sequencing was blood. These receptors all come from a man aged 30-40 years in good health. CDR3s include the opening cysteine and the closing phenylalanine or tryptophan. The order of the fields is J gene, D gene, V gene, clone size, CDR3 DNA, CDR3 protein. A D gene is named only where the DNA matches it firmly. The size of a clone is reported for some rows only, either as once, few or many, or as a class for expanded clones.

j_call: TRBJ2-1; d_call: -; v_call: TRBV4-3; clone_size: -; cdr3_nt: TGCGCCAGCAGCCAATTGTTCAATGCCGCGTACGAGCAGTTCTTC; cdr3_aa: CASSQLFNAAYEQFF
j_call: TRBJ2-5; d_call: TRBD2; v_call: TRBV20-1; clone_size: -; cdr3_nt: TGCAGTGCTAGAGGGGGACTAGCGGGAGCGTACCAAGAGACCCAGTACTTC; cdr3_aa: CSARGGLAGAYQETQYF
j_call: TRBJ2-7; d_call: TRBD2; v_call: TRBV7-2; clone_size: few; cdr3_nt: TGTGCCAGCAACATTGGGGCGGGAGTTACCTACGAGCAGTACTTC; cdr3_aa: CASNIGAGVTYEQYF
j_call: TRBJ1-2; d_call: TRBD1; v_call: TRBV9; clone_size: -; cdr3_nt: TGTGCCAGCAGCGGCCGGGACAGGGAGCCCTATGGCTACACCTTC; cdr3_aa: CASSGRDREPYGYTF
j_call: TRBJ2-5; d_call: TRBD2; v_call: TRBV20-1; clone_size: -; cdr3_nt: TGCAGTGCCAACGGACTAGCGGGACAGGAGACCCAGTACTTC; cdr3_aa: CSANGLAGQETQYF
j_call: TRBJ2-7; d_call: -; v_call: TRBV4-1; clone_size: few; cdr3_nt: TGCGCCAGCAGCGTACAGAGGGGGGACTACGAGCAGTACTTC; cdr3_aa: CASSVQRGDYEQYF
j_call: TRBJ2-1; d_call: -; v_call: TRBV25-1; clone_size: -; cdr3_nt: TGTGCCAGCTCTCCTTACGGGGAGCCCTGCAATGAGCAGTTCTTC; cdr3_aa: CASSPYGEPCNEQFF
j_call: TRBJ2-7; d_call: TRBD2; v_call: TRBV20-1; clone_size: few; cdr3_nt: TGCAGTGCTATTAGCGGGCTCTCGGGAAACGAGCAGTACTTC; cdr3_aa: CSAISGLSGNEQYF
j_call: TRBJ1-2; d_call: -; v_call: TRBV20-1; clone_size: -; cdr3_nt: TGCAGTGCTTCCACCCCTTCGGGCGGGAAAAATGGCTACACCTTC; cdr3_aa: CSASTPSGGKNGYTF
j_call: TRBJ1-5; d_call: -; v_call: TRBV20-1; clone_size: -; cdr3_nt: TGCAGTGCTGTGAGGTCTGGGACTGCTAATCAGCCCCAGCATTTT; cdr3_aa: CSAVRSGTANQPQHF
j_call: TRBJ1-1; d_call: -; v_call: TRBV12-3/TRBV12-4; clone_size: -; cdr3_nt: TGTGGCAGCAGTTTTGGGGGACCAGCAGCTTTCTTT; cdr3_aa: CGSSFGGPAAFF
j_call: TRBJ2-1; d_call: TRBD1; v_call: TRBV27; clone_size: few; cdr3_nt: TGTGCCAGCAGTCGGGACAGGGGGCTTCTTCATCCCGACTACAATGAGCAGTTCTTC; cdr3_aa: CASSRDRGLLHPDYNEQFF
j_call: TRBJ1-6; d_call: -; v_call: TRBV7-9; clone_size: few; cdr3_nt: TGTGCCAGCATGCAGGGGAATTCACCCCTCCACTTT; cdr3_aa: CASMQGNSPLHF
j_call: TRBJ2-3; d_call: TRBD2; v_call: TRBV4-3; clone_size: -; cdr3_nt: TGCGCCAGCAGCCGCAGACTAGCGGCTTCAGTAGATACGCAGTATTTT; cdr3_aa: CASSRRLAASVDTQYF
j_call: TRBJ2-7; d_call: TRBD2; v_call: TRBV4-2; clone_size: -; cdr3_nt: TGTGCCAGCGGCCAAATCGGACTAGCGGGAGATGGCGCCTACGAGCAGTACTTC; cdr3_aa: CASGQIGLAGDGAYEQYF
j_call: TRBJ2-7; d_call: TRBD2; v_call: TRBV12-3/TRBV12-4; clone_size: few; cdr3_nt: TGTGCCAGCAGTAGGGCTAGCGGGAGAGGGCTCGAGCAGTACTTC; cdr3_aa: CASSRASGRGLEQYF
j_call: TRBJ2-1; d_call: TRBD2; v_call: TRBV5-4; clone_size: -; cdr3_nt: TGTGCCAGCAGCCCTCTAGCGGGGGGGGTCAATGAGCAGTTCTTC; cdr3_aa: CASSPLAGGVNEQFF
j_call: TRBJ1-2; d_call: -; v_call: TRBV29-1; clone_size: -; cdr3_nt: TGCAGCGTTGAAGACCGGGGACACCCTTATGGCTACACCTTC; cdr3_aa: CSVEDRGHPYGYTF
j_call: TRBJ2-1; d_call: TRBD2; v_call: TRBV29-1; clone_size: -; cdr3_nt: TGCAGCGTTTCGGGACTAGCGTACAATGAGCAGTTCTTC; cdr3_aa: CSVSGLAYNEQFF
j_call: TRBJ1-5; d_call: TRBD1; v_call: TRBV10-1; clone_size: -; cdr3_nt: TGCGCCAGCAGTGGGACAGGGGGCCAGCCCCAGCATTTT; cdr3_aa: CASSGTGGQPQHF
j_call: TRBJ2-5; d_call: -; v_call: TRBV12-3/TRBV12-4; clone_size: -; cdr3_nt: TGTGCCAGCAGTTCCCACCGCCCCCCAGAGACCCAGTACTTC; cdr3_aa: CASSSHRPPETQYF
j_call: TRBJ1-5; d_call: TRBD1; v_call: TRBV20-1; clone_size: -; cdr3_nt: TGCAGTGCCTCCCAGGGGGCCCAGACTTTTAGCAATCAGCCCCAGCATTTT; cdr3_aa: CSASQGAQTFSNQPQHF
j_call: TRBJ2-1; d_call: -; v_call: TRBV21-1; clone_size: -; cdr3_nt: TGTGCCAGCAGCAAGTTCGTGGGGGAGCGGATCAATGAGCAGTTCTTC; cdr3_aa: CASSKFVGERINEQFF
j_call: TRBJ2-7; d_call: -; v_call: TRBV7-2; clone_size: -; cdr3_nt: TGTGCCAGCCTCGTTGACCTGGGAACCTACGAGCAGTACTTC; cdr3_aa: CASLVDLGTYEQYF
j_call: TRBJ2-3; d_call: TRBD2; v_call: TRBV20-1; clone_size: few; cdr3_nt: TGCAGTACCCTAACACTAGCGGGATCGAGCACAGATACGCAGTATTTT; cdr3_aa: CSTLTLAGSSTDTQYF
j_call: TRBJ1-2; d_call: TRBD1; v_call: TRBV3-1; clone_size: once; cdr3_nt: TGTGCCAGCAGCCAAGAAGGAGACAGGGGGGATGGCTACACCTTC; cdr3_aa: CASSQEGDRGDGYTF
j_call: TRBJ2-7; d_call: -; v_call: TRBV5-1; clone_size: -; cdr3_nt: TGCGCCAGCAGCCCACAGGGAGTGGCCTCCTACGAGCAGTACTTC; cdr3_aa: CASSPQGVASYEQYF
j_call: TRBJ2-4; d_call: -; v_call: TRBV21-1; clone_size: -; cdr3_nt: TGTGCCAGCAGATTAAGACTTGACGGGTCTCTAGCCAAAAACATTCAGTACTTC; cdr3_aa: CASRLRLDGSLAKNIQYF
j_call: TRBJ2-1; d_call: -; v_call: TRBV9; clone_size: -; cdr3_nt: TGTGCCAGCAGCGTAGCTAGGTATGCTGGCTCCTACAATGAGCAGTTCTTC; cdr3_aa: CASSVARYAGSYNEQFF
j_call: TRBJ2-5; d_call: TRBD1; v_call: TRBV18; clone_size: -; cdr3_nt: TGTGCCAGCTCACCCGGGACAGGCAGTGGGGAGACCCAGTACTTC; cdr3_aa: CASSPGTGSGETQYF
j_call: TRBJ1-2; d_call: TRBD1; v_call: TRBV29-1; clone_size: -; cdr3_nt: TGCAGCGCTCGGACAGGACCACGAGGAGGCTACACCTTC; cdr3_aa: CSARTGPRGGYTF
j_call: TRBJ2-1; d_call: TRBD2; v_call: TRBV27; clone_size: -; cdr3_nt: TGTGCCAGCAGTACCTGGGAGGGGTCATACAATGAGCAGTTCTTC; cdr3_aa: CASSTWEGSYNEQFF
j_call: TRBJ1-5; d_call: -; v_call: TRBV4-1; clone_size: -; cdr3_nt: TGCGCCAGCAGCCAAGGTTGGGGGCAGAGGGGGCCCCAGCATTTT; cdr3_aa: CASSQGWGQRGPQHF
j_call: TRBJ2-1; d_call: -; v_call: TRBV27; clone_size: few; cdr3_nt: TGTGCCAGTGGGAGATACAATGAGCAGTTCTTC; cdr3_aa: CASGRYNEQFF
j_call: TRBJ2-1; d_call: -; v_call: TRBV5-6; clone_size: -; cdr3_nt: TGTGCCAGCAGCGGCATAACTCCCGAGCAGTTCTTC; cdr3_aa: CASSGITPEQFF
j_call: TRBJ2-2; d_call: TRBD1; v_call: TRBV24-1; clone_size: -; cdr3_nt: TGTGCCACCAGGCCAAGGACAGGGAACACCGGGGAGCTGTTTTTT; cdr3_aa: CATRPRTGNTGELFF
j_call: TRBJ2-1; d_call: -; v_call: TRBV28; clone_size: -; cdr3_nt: TGTGCCAGCAAGTCGGCGGGCGATGAGCAGTTCTTC; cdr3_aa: CASKSAGDEQFF
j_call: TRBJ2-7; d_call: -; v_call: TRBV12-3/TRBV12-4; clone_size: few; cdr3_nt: TGTGCCAGCAGTCCCGCACAGGGCTTCCTGGGGAGCGAGCAGTACTTC; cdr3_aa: CASSPAQGFLGSEQYF
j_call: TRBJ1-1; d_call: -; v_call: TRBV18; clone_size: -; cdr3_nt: TGTGCCAGCTCACAATCATATAATGCTGAAGCTTTCTTT; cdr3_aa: CASSQSYNAEAFF
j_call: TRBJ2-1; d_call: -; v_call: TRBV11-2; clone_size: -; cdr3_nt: TGTGCCAGCAGCTCCTCTAAGGGGATTACGAATGAGCAGTTCTTC; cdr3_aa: CASSSSKGITNEQFF
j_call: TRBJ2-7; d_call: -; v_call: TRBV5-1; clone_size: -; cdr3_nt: TGCGCCAGCAGCCCTCGGTGGGGTCTGCAGGGCGAGTACGAGCAGTACTTC; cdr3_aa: CASSPRWGLQGEYEQYF
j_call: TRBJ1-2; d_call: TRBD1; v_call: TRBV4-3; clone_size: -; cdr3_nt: TGCGCCAGCAGCCCCAATCCACCACAGGGGGTGGGCTATGGCTACACCTTC; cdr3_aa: CASSPNPPQGVGYGYTF
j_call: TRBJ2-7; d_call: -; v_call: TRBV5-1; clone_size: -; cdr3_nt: TGCGCCAGCAGCTTTTTCGGGGGAGGTTTGCGCGAGCAGTACTTC; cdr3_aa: CASSFFGGGLREQYF
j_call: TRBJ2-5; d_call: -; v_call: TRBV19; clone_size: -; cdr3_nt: TGTGCCAGTAGTAACGGGATCCAAGAGACCCAGTACTTC; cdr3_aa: CASSNGIQETQYF
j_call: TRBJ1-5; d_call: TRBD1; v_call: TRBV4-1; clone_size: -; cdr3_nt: TGCGCCAGCAGCCTCTTGGACAGGGAAGATCAGCCCCAGCATTTT; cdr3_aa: CASSLLDREDQPQHF
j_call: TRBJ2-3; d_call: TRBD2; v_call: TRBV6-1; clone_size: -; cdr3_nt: TGTGCCAGCAGTGCCACCTGGACTAGCGGGGATACGCAGTATTTT; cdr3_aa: CASSATWTSGDTQYF
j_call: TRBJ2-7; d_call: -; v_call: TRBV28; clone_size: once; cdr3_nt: TGTGCCAGCAGGAGTGGACAGTACTACGAGCAGTACTTC; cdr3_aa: CASRSGQYYEQYF
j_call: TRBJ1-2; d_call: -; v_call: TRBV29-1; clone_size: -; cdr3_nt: TGCAGCGTCACGGGGGGCCGCGAGTATGGCTACACCTTC; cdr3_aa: CSVTGGREYGYTF
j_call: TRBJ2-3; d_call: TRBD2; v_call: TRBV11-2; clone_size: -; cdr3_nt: TGTGCCAGCAGCTCGGGGACTAGCGACTATACGCAGTATTTT; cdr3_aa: CASSSGTSDYTQYF
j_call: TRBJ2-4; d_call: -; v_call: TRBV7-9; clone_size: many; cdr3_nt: TGTGCCAGCAGCTTAAGGGGCGGAACCAAAAACATTCAGTACTTC; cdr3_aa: CASSLRGGTKNIQYF
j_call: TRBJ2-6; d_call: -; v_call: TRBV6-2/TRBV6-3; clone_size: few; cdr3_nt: TGTGCCAGCAGTGGACAGACCTCCGGGGCCAACGTCCTGACTTTC; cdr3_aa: CASSGQTSGANVLTF
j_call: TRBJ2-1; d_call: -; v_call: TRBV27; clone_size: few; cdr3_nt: TGTGCCAGCAGTTTATCGTGGATAAGTTCCTACAATGAGCAGTTCTTC; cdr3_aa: CASSLSWISSYNEQFF
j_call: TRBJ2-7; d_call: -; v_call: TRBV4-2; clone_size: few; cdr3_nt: TGTGCCAGCAGCCAAGATCGAGGGAACTACTACGAGCAGTACTTC; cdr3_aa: CASSQDRGNYYEQYF
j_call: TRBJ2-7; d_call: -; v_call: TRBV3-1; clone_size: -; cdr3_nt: TGTGCCAGCAGCCGCGTCAACCACGAGCAGTACTTC; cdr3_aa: CASSRVNHEQYF
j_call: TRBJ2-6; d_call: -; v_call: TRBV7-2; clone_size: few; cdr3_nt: TGTGCCAGCAGGACTGTGGGCTTACTACTCTCTGGGGCCAACGTCCTGACTTTC; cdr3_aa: CASRTVGLLLSGANVLTF
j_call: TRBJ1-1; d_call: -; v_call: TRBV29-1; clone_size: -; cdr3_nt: TGCAGCTTCACGAACACTGAAGCTTTCTTT; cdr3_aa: CSFTNTEAFF
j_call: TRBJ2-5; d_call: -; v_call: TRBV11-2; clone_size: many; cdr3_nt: TGTGCCAGCAGCTTAGGAGCAGGGTATTTGGAGACCCAGTACTTC; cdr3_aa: CASSLGAGYLETQYF
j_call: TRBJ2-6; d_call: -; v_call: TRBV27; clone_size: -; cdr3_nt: TGTGCCGGCAGTTTATGGGGTTCAGGGGCCAACGTCCTGACTTTC; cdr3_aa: CAGSLWGSGANVLTF
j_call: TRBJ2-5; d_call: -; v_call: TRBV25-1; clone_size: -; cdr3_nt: TGTGCCACCTCAGGTCGCGGGCGGAATGAGCAGTACTTC; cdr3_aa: CATSGRGRNEQYF